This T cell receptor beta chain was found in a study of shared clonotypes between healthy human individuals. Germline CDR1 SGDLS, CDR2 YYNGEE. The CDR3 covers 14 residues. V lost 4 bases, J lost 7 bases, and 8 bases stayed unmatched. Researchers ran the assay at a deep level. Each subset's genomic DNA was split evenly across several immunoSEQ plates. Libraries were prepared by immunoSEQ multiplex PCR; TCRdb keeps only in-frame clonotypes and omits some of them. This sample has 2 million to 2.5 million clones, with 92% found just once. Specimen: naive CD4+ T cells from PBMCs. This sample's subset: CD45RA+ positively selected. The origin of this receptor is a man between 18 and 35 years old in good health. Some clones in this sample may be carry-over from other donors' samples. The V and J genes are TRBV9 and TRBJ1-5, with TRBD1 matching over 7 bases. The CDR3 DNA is TGTGCCAGCAGCCTCGGGCAGGGGGACCAGCCCCAGCATTTT. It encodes CASSLGQGDQPQHF.